The T cell receptor beta chain described here comes from a study of blood T cells in healthy people across ages. Looking at the study overall: In model experiments, template switching was able to capture about one barcoded beta molecule for every two T cells that were present.

Germline V gene data show CDR1 as DFQATT and CDR2 as SNEGSKA (reference sequence). Losses at the gene ends were 6 bases for V and 4 bases for J; bases not matched to a gene: 9. The CDR3 length is 15 residues. Healthy Caucasians from Russia aged about 6 to 90 served as donors. Through a sample-barcoded 5' primer and a J-beta primer mix, a second PCR was run for roughly 6 to 11 cycles. A single record per CDR3 protein comes from TCRdb applying MiXCR to the 5' RACE reads. This table has 1.5 million to 2 million distinct CDR3 sequences, 49% appearing once. Note on this clonotype: Antigen: not known.

Study observations and caveats: Long-lived and aged donors differed, with more naive CD4+ cells and higher diversity in the long-lived. Older age coincided with a roughly linear decline in TCR beta diversity per million T cells.

What was sequenced was blood. The TCR was taken from a middle-aged woman in good health. The chain is built from TRBV20-1 and TRBJ2-6, with 7 bases aligning to TRBD1. The CDR3 coding sequence is TGCAGTGCCCAGGACAGGAGGAACGGGGCCAACGTCCTGACTTTC. It translates to CSAQDRRNGANVLTF.